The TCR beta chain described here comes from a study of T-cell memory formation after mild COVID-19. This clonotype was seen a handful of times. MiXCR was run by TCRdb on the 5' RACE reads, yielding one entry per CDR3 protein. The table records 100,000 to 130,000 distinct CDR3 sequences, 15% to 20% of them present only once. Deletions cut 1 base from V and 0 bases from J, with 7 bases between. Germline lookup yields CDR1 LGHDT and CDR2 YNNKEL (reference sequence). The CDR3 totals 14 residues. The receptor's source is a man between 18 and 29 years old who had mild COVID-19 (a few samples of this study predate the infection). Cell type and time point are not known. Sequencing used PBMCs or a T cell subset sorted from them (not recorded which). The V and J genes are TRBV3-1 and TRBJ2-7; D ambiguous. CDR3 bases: TGTGCCAGCAGCCAAGGACCGAGCTCCTACGAGCAGTACTTC. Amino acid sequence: CASSQGPSSYEQYF.